The rows below give T cell receptor beta chains drawn from one sample of a study of blood T cell repertoires in COVID-19. The table came from immunoSEQ multiplex PCR; TCRdb's copy has only in-frame clones and leaves some out. Altogether 13,000 or so clones are present, around 74% being singletons, with the ten largest covering less than 45%. Sequenced material: peripheral blood. These receptors all come from an elderly woman with acute or convalescent COVID-19. Each CDR3 is given with its conserved first and last residue. D genes are given only for firm matches. Part of the rows lack a size; the others show once, few, many or a class for expanded clones.

11 | NA | TRBJ2-5 | TRBV29-1 | TRBD1 | TGCAGCACAGGGGTCCGGGAGACCCAGTACTTC | CSTGVRETQYF
17 | NA | TRBJ2-3 | TRBV3-1/TRBV3-2 | TRBD2 | TGTGCCAGCAGCCAGTGGCGGGGGGGCCTCATGACAGATACGCAGTATTTT | CASSQWRGGLMTDTQYF
16 | few | TRBJ1-6 | TRBV9 | NA | TGTGCCAGCAGCGGCGGGGGCAGCTCCTATAATTCACCCCTCCACTTT | CASSGGGSSYNSPLHF
14 | NA | TRBJ2-5 | TRBV10-3 | TRBD2 | TGTGCCATCAGCTCCGGGGGGGGGCAGGAGACCCAGTACTTC | CAISSGGGQETQYF
14 | many | TRBJ1-2 | TRBV7-6 | NA | TGTGCCAGCAGTAGAGGAGGGGCCGTCTATGGCTACACCTTC | CASSRGGAVYGYTF
15 | NA | TRBJ2-1 | TRBV7-9 | NA | TGTGCCAGCAGCTTCGGACGGGGGGACAACAATGAGCAGTTCTTC | CASSFGRGDNNEQFF
16 | NA | TRBJ2-1 | TRBV4-1 | TRBD2 | TGCGCCAGCAGCCAGCAAGCGGGGGGGCCCTACAATGAGCAGTTCTTC | CASSQQAGGPYNEQFF
16 | NA | TRBJ1-2 | TRBV5-5 | NA | TGTGCCAGCCGTATTTCCGTCGGGGGAGCTAACTATGGCTACACCTTC | CASRISVGGANYGYTF
15 | NA | TRBJ2-7 | TRBV28 | TRBD2 | TGTGCCAGCAGTTTACTCCCCGGGAGGGGCTACGAGCAGTACTTC | CASSLLPGRGYEQYF
15 | once | TRBJ1-3 | TRBV7-2 | TRBD1 | TGTGCCAGCAGCTTATCACAGGGGTTAGGGGACACCATATATTTT | CASSLSQGLGDTIYF
13 | NA | TRBJ2-2 | TRBV6-5 | TRBD1 | TGTGCCAGCAGCAGACAGGGGCCCGGGGAGCTGTTTTTT | CASSRQGPGELFF
14 | NA | TRBJ2-7 | TRBV5-4 | TRBD2 | TGTGCCAGCAGTACTAGCGGGGTCCCCTCCGAGCAGTACTTC | CASSTSGVPSEQYF
15 | NA | TRBJ1-6 | TRBV18 | TRBD1 | TGTGCCAGCTCCCCGCGGACAGGGGGCGTTGAGACCCTCCACTTT | CASSPRTGGVETLHF
14 | medium-sized | TRBJ1-2 | TRBV30 | NA | TGTGCCTGGAGTTGCCCGTCAGCTAACTATGGCTACACCTTC | CAWSCPSANYGYTF
16 | NA | TRBJ1-6 | TRBV5-3 | TRBD1 | TGTGCCAGAAGCTGGAAGACAGGGCCCTATAATTCACCCCTCCACTTT | CARSWKTGPYNSPLHF
17 | few | TRBJ2-2 | TRBV5-8 | TRBD2 | TGTGCCAGCAGCCCTTCGAAGACTAGCGCGAACACCGGGGAGCTGTTTTTT | CASSPSKTSANTGELFF
15 | NA | TRBJ2-1 | TRBV9 | NA | TGTGCCAGCAGCGTAGGCCAGGACTCATACAATGAGCAGTTCTTC | CASSVGQDSYNEQFF
15 | few | TRBJ2-1 | TRBV6-5 | TRBD1 | TGTGCCAGCAGTCAGACAGGGCTCTCCTACAATGAGCAGTTCTTC | CASSQTGLSYNEQFF